This T cell receptor (beta chain) was profiled in a study of CD8+CD57+ T cells in acquired aplastic anemia. Looking at the study overall: Recorded DNA amounts for sorted CD4+ and CD8+ cells had an average of 3.2 ug. On average, healthy donors gave approximately 9.9 million reads for CD4+ cells. Study-wide points: Patients and controls shared nearly 30 CD8+ CDR3 sequences, which appeared highly expressed in patients and within their immunodominant clones.

The use of genomic DNA as template underpinned the TCR beta VDJ and CDR3 profiling. TCRdb recomputed calls from the reads with MiXCR, one row per CDR3 protein. Of some 42,000 distinct CDR3 sequences listed, around 67% are singletons. In the case of this clonotype: What it binds is unknown.

CDR1 and CDR2 from the germline V gene are SNHLY and FYNNEI. Between the trimmed V and J ends, which lost 5 bases and 4 bases, there was a span of 9 bases. The CDR3 is made up of 12 amino acids. This TCR came from a human donor in good health, serving as a control. What was sequenced was sorted CD4+, CD8+, or CD8+CD57+ T cells (not recorded which) from PBMCs. The chain carries TRBV2 and TRBJ2-7; a weak D match, TRBD1 (6 bases). The CDR3 nucleotides are TGTGCCAGCAGTAAAGGGGGTTACGAGCAGTACTTC. It translates to CASSKGGYEQYF.